Below are 23 T cell receptor beta chains sequenced from a single sample in a study of breast tumors, draining lymph nodes, adjacent tissues. The lymph nodes were axillary draining lymph nodes from breast cancer patients. TCRdb passed the multiplex PCR reads through MiXCR, listing each CDR3 protein once. The sample contains about 230,000 distinct CDR3 sequences, roughly 32% of which appear only once. The sample was axillary lymph node tissue. The receptors were sampled from a female donor with breast cancer. Some clones in this sample may be carry-over from other donors' samples.

In DNA, the CDR3 is TGTGCCAGCAGCTTCGGACAGATTCCGCAGTATTTT. It translates to CASSFGQIPQYF. V usage is TRBV7-9 and J usage is TRBJ2-3; maybe TRBD1 (6 bases). Germline CDR1 and CDR2: SEHNR and FQNEAQ (reference sequence). V was clipped by 3 bases and J by 10 bases, with 11 bases between them. This CDR3 has 12 amino acids.

With regard to this clonotype: This may arise from a read error, as a much more abundant clone is one base away. The genes are TRBV20-1 and TRBJ2-7; 8 bases agree with TRBD2. CDR1 and CDR2 from the germline V gene are DFQATT and SNEGSKA (reference sequence). The ends lost 0 bases at V and 0 bases at J; junction bases unmatched: 7. This CDR3 is 16 amino acids long. CDR3 sequence: CSARDWGSGTSYEQYF. In nucleotides, the CDR3 is TGCAGTGCTAGAGATTGGGGTAGCGGGACCTCCTACGAGCAGTACTTC.

On this clonotype: No conserved phenylalanine or tryptophan ends this CDR3, so it is likely a read error. The chain carries TRBV20-1 and TRBJ2-3; no firm D call. This CDR3 has 13 residues. Germline V CDR1 and CDR2: DFQATT, SNEGSKA (reference sequence). V lost 6 bases and J 2 bases, leaving 12 bases between the germline ends. The CDR3 nucleotides are TGCAGTGCACTCCACCAGAACACAGATACGCAGTATATT. Translating gives CSALHQNTDTQYI.

This clonotype was observed many times. This CDR3 is CASQGTLSSYNEQFF. For the CDR3, the DNA is TGCGCCAGCCAAGGCACCCTTAGCTCCTACAATGAGCAGTTCTTC. The J gene is TRBJ2-1, the V gene TRBV5-1, with D hard to call. The CDR3 sequence is 15 residues long. V gave up 7 bases and J gave up 0 bases, with 14 bases separating them. The V gene's germline CDR1 is SGHRS and CDR2 YFSETQ.

This clonotype was counted ten times or more. The rearrangement uses TRBV29-1 and TRBJ1-2; maybe TRBD1 (6 bases). V was clipped by 4 bases and J by 8 bases, with 11 bases between them. This CDR3 is built from 11 residues. The germline V gene has CDR1 SQVTM and CDR2 ANQGSEA. This chain's CDR3 is CSVGRGGGYTF. CDR3 DNA sequence: TGCAGCGTTGGCAGGGGCGGGGGCTACACCTTC.

With respect to this clonotype: With a much larger clone just one base away, this may be a read error. The chain couples TRBV15 to TRBJ1-1; D is possibly TRBD1 (5 bases). This CDR3 has 13 residues. Germline CDR1 LNHNV, CDR2 YYDKDF (reference sequence). Trimming shortened V by 5 bases and J by 8 bases, and 15 bases separated the two germline ends. Here the CDR3 reads CATSQRGGTEAFF. CDR3 DNA sequence: TGTGCCACCAGCCAGAGGGGAGGAACCGAAGCTTTCTTT.

This clonotype was found many times. For the CDR3, the DNA is TGTGCCAGCAGTTTATATGGCTCTAGCACAGATACGCAGTATTTT. It yields the protein CASSLYGSSTDTQYF. The chain couples TRBV12-3 or TRBV12-4 to TRBJ2-3; D unclear. The CDR3 loop spans 15 amino acids. With 2 bases removed from V and 0 bases from J, the gap between germline ends came to 9 bases.

This clonotype showed up just a few times. The rearrangement joins TRBV4-1 to TRBJ1-1; a possible D gene is TRBD1 (5 bases). The CDR3 contains 13 residues. V was pared by 0 bases and J by 7 bases, with 9 bases between. Germline V gene sequence: CDR1 MGHRA, CDR2 YSYEKL. The chain's CDR3 is CASSQDRDGEAFF. The CDR3 DNA follows: TGCGCCAGCAGCCAAGATCGGGACGGTGAAGCTTTCTTT.

This clonotype showed up many times. V usage is TRBV5-1 and J usage is TRBJ2-5; 8 nucleotides align to TRBD2. The CDR3 is 18 residues long. The V gene's germline CDR1 is SGHRS and CDR2 YFSETQ. The V segment lost 2 bases and the J segment 1 base; nucleotides outside the gene matches: 13. CDR3: CASSLDRGTRGGQETQYF. The CDR3 coding sequence is TGCGCCAGCAGCTTAGACCGGGGGACTAGAGGGGGCCAAGAGACCCAGTACTTC.

This clonotype has ten or more counts. V usage is TRBV18 and J usage is TRBJ2-7, with a possible D match to TRBD1 (5 bases). This CDR3 comprises 15 residues. V was pared by 6 bases and J by 0 bases, with 15 bases between. Germline V gene sequence: CDR1 KGHSH, CDR2 LQKENI. The CDR3 here is CASSRQEGVSYEQYF. The CDR3 DNA sequence: TGTGCCAGCTCCCGCCAAGAAGGGGTCTCCTACGAGCAGTACTTC.

This chain uses TRBV20-1 with TRBJ2-3; a possible D gene is TRBD2 (5 bases). TRBJ2-5 matches the DNA end more closely, so the J call is doubtful. The CDR3 contains 12 residues. CDR1 is DFQATT and CDR2 is SNEGSKA in the germline V gene (reference sequence). Written as DNA, the CDR3 is TGCAGTGCTAGAGAGGGAGTCGGGACCCAGTACTTC. The encoded protein is CSAREGVGTQYF.

This clonotype was seen ten or more times. The chain employs TRBV9 and TRBJ2-5; D is unclear. The V gene's germline CDR1 is SGDLS and CDR2 YYNGEE. V lost 0 bases to trimming and J lost 1 base, with 4 bases between them. The CDR3 sequence is 13 residues long. The CDR3 sequence: CASSVGPQETQYF. The DNA for the CDR3 is TGTGCCAGCAGCGTAGGACCCCAAGAGACCCAGTACTTC.

A note on this clonotype: Sequence at one end of the junction differs from germline and may be a read error. The V and J genes are TRBV9 and TRBJ1-5; D remains unclear. The CDR3 spans 17 residues. Per germline, CDR1 SGDLS and CDR2 YYNGEE. For the CDR3, the DNA is TGTGCCAGCAGCGATTATGTAGGGAGCCGGGCCAATGAGCCCCAGCATTTT. Translation: CASSDYVGSRANEPQHF.

This clonotype was counted at least ten times. The V call is TRBV7-6, the J call TRBJ2-2; D is uncertain. Germline V gene data show CDR1 as SGHVS and CDR2 as FNYEAQ. The CDR3 consists of 12 residues. V lost 3 bases to trimming and J lost 7 bases, with 6 bases between them. Here the CDR3 DNA reads TGTGCCAGCAGCTTCCAATACGGGGAGCTGTTTTTT. It codes for CASSFQYGELFF.

This clonotype has a count of ten or more. The V call is TRBV10-3, the J call TRBJ2-1, with 16 nucleotides matching TRBD2. CDR1 and CDR2 from the germline V gene are ENHRY and SYGVKD. The CDR3 runs 15 residues. V shed 5 bases, J shed 9 bases, and the junction held 4 bases outside the gene matches. The CDR3 sequence: CAISPGLAGGSEQFF. As DNA, the CDR3 is TGTGCCATCAGTCCGGGACTAGCGGGAGGGAGTGAGCAGTTCTTC.

This clonotype came up many times. J is TRBJ2-7 and V is TRBV6-1; D is possibly TRBD1 (5 bases). CDR1 is MNHNS and CDR2 is SASEGT in the germline V gene. The CDR3 spans 15 residues. V was shortened by 0 bases and J by 0 bases, with 9 bases between the two germline ends. This CDR3 is CASSEAGRSSYEQYF. The CDR3 nucleotides are TGTGCCAGCAGTGAAGCGGGGCGGTCCTCCTACGAGCAGTACTTC.

This clonotype was seen ten or more times. The rearrangement links TRBV6-5 to TRBJ2-5; possible D gene TRBD2, 5 bases. V was pared by 9 bases and J by 7 bases, with 15 bases between. Looked up from germline, CDR1 is MNHEY and CDR2 is SVGAGI. This CDR3 spans 12 amino acids. As DNA, the CDR3 is TGTGCCAGTGTACCGGTTCGGGGGACCCAGTACTTC. It codes for CASVPVRGTQYF.

This clonotype was counted many times. This chain joins TRBV19 and TRBJ2-7; TRBD2 matches 10 bases. Trimming at V came to 4 bases and at J to 5 bases, leaving 2 bases not matched to a gene. CDR1 and CDR2 (germline): LNHDA, SQIVND (reference sequence). This CDR3 region has 13 residues. The CDR3 coding sequence is TGTGCCAGTAGTAGCCTAGCGGGAGACGAGCAGTACTTC. It yields the protein CASSSLAGDEQYF.

The table lists this clonotype with many counts. The chain recombines TRBV14 with TRBJ2-7; D is ambiguous. The CDR3 has 12 amino acids. Germline V gives CDR1 SGHDN, CDR2 FVKESK. The germline V and J ends were trimmed by 4 bases and 4 bases, with 8 bases remaining between them. Here the CDR3 reads CASSRIEYEQYF. CDR3 coding DNA: TGTGCCAGCAGCCGCATAGAATACGAGCAGTACTTC.

This clonotype was observed at least ten times. A much more abundant neighbour one base away suggests this may be a read error. The CDR3 does not end in the conserved phenylalanine or tryptophan, so this is likely a read error. This chain uses TRBV7-9 with TRBJ2-1, with a tentative D call TRBD2 (6 bases). In germline, CDR1 is SEHNR, CDR2 FQNEAQ (reference sequence). The CDR3 has 14 amino acids. Trimming left V 8 bases short and J 4 bases short, with 15 bases between. CDR3 protein: CASGTGTQYNEQFL. The CDR3 DNA is TGTGCCAGCGGGACCGGGACTCAATACAATGAGCAGTTCCTC.

At least ten counts were recorded for this clonotype. The chain combines TRBV28 with TRBJ1-6, with unresolved D. Germline values: CDR1 MDHEN, CDR2 SYDVKM. The CDR3 length is 15 residues. V lost 3 bases and J lost 7, with 13 bases in between. The DNA of the CDR3 is TGTGCCAGCAGTTTCCTCGGGGTATACAATTCACCCCTCCACTTT. This sequence encodes CASSFLGVYNSPLHF.

Concerning this clonotype: A much larger clone lies a single base off, so this may be a read error. The rearrangement joins TRBV6-2 or TRBV6-3 to TRBJ2-7, with a possible D match to TRBD1 (5 bases). The CDR3 spans 15 residues. CDR1 is MNHEY, CDR2 SVGEGT, per germline. The CDR3 nucleotides read TGTGCCAGCAGTTACGGGGCGCTCCGCCTTAACGAGCGGTACTTC. This codes for CASSYGALRLNERYF.

This clonotype was seen repeatedly, ten times or more. The chain combines TRBV7-9 with TRBJ2-1, with 8 bases identical to TRBD2. Looked up from germline, CDR1 is SEHNR and CDR2 is FQNEAQ (reference sequence). V shed 5 bases and J 7 bases; nucleotides not matched to a gene: 10. The CDR3 contains 15 residues. The CDR3 protein is CASSPYGRAFNEQFF. The DNA of the CDR3 is TGTGCCAGCAGCCCTTACGGGAGGGCCTTTAATGAGCAGTTCTTC.